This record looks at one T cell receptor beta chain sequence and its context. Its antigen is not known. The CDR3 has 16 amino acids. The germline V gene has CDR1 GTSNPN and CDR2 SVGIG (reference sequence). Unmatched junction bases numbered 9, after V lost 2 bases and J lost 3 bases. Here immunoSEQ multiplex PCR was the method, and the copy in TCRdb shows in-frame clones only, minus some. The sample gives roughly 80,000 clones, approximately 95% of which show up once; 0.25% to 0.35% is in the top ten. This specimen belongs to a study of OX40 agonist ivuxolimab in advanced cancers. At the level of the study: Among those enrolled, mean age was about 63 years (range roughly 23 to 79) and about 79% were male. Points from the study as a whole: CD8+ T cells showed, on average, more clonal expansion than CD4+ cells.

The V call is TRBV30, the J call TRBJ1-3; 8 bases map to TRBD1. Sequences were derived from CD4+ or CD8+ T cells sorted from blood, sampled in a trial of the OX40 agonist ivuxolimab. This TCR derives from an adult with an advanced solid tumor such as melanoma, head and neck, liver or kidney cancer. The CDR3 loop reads CAWSRTGRGYGNTIYF. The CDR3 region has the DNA TGTGCCTGGAGTCGGACAGGGAGAGGGTATGGAAACACCATATATTTT.